This T cell receptor (beta chain) originates from a study of T cell repertoires in cytomegalovirus infection. Study at large: From public TCR beta signatures came an indication of both CMV infection and matching HLA type. Regarding the study as a whole: HLA-C-restricted CMV clonotypes gave the most frequent clonotype in two of eight donors. Using cumulative public TCR beta family frequency, the authors identified those who carried CMV together with the relevant HLA.

TCRdb re-called the reads with MiXCR, one entry per CDR3 protein. The sample records 150,000 to 200,000 distinct CDR3 sequences, under 25% being singletons. Trimming removed 0 bases at V and 5 bases at J, with 8 bases between. The CDR3 extends over 13 amino acids. The V gene's germline CDR1 is SGHRS and CDR2 YFSETQ. In its sample, this clonotype was seen a few times. Its antigen remains unknown. Sequencing was performed on PBMCs. The genes are TRBV5-1 and TRBJ1-2, with a weak D call TRBD1 (5 bases). The origin of this receptor is a human donor in good health (CMV status not recorded). Some clones in this sample may be carry-over from other donors' samples. CDR3 residues: CASSLVGEYGYTF. In nucleotides, the CDR3 is TGCGCCAGCAGCTTGGTAGGGGAGTATGGCTACACCTTC. Complete variable domain (other parts from reference TRBV5-1 and TRBJ1-2): KAGVTQTPRYLIKTRGQQVTLSCSPISGHRSVSWYQQTPGQGLQFLFEYFSETQRNKGNFPGRFSGRQFSNSRSEMNVSTLELGDSALYLCASSLVGEYGYTFGSGTRLTVV.